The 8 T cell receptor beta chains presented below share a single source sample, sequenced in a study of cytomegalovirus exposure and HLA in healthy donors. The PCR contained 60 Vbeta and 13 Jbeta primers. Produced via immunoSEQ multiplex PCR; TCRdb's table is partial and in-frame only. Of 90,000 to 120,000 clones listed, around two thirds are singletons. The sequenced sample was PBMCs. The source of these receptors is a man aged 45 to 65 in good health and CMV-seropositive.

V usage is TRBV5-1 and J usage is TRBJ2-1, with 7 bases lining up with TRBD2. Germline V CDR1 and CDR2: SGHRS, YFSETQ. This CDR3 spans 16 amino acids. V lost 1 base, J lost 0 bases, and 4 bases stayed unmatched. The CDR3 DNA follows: TGCGCCAGCAGCTTGCGGCGGGGGAGCTCCTACAATGAGCAGTTCTTC. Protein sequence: CASSLRRGSSYNEQFF.

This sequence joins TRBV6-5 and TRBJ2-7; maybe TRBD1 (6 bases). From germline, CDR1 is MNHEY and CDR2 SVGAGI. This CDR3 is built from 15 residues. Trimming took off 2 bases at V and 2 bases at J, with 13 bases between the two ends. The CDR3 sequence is CASSYQQGGPYEQYF. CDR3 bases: TGTGCCAGCAGTTACCAGCAAGGGGGTCCCTACGAGCAGTACTTC.

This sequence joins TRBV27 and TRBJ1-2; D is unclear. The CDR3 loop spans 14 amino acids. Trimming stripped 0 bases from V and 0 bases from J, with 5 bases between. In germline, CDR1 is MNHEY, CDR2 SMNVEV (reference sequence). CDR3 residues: CASSLSSPNYGYTF. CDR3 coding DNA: TGTGCCAGCAGTTTATCGAGCCCTAACTATGGCTACACCTTC.

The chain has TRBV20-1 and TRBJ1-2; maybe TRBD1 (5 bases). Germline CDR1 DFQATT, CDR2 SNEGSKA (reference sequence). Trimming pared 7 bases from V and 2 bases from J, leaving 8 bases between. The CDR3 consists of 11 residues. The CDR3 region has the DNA TGCAGTGGACAGAACAACTATGGCTACACCTTC. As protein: CSGQNNYGYTF.

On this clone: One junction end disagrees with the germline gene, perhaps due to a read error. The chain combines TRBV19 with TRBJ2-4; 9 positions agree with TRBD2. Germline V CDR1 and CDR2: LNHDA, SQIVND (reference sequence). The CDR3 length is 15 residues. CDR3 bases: TGTGCCAGTAGTACTCCGGGACTAGCCAAAAACAGTCAGTACTTC. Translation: CASSTPGLAKNSQYF.

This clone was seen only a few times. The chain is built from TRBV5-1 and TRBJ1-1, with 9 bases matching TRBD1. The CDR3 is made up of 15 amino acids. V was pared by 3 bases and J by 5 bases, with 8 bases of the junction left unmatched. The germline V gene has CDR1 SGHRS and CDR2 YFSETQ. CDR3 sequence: CASSYEQGARTEAFF. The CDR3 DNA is TGCGCCAGCAGCTACGAACAGGGGGCGAGAACTGAAGCTTTCTTT. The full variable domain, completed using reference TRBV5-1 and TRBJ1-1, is KAGVTQTPRYLIKTRGQQVTLSCSPISGHRSVSWYQQTPGQGLQFLFEYFSETQRNKGNFPGRFSGRQFSNSRSEMNVSTLELGDSALYLCASSYEQGARTEAFFGQGTRLTVV.

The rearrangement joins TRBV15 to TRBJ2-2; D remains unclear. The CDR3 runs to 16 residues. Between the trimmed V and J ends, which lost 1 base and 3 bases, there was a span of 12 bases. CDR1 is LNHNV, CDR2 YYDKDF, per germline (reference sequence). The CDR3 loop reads CATSRVSGGYTGELFF. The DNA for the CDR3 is TGTGCCACCAGCAGAGTATCCGGCGGTTACACCGGGGAGCTGTTTTTT.

The DNA for the CDR3 is TGTGCCAGTACCGGGACAGCCCGGGAAAAAGCTTTCTTT. It codes for CASTGTAREKAFF. This chain links TRBV19 with TRBJ1-1; TRBD1 aligns across 7 bases. The CDR3 runs to 13 residues. With 7 bases clipped from V and 9 bases from J, the junction kept 11 bases outside the gene matches. Germline lookup yields CDR1 LNHDA and CDR2 SQIVND (reference sequence).